This TCR beta chain was captured in a study of shared clonotypes between healthy human individuals. TCRdb's copy holds only in-frame clones and misses some; the assay was immunoSEQ multiplex PCR. The sample records about 960,000 clones, about three quarters being singletons. Trimming left V 4 bases short and J 4 bases short, with 6 bases between. Germline V CDR1 and CDR2: MDHEN, SYDVKM. The CDR3 runs to 12 residues. Material for sequencing was memory CD4+ T cells sorted from blood. The subset is: CD45RA-negative fraction. This receptor was identified in a man aged 18 to 29 in good health. The rearrangement joins TRBV28 to TRBJ2-3; D not resolved. The CDR3 sequence: CASSSPADTQYF. The DNA for the CDR3 is TGTGCCAGCAGTTCACCGGCAGATACGCAGTATTTT.